This TCR beta chain was sequenced during a study of blood T cell repertoires in COVID-19. About the study: Sites across the United States, Italy and Spain contributed samples from acute and convalescent COVID-19. T cells, B-cell-depleted T cells, or PBMCs supplied cDNA or gDNA.

The CDR3 contains 14 residues. Germline assignment: CDR1 SGHAT and CDR2 FQNNGV. V lost 2 bases and J lost 10; bases outside the gene matches: 8. Libraries were prepared by immunoSEQ multiplex PCR; TCRdb keeps only in-frame clonotypes and omits some of them. The profile shows tens of thousands of clones, approximately 80% of them singletons. This TCR was sampled from a middle-aged man with COVID-19, enrolled during active disease. V gene TRBV11-2 combines with J gene TRBJ2-5, with 9 positions matching TRBD2. Sequenced sample: peripheral blood. The CDR3 sequence: CASSLLAGNRGQYF. In DNA, the CDR3 is TGTGCCAGCAGCTTACTAGCGGGGAACCGGGGCCAGTACTTC.